The 14 T cell receptor beta chains presented below share a single source sample, sequenced in a study of CD8 T cells in Susac syndrome. It was with random hexamers that 0.5 to 1 ug RNA was reverse transcribed. One entry per CDR3 protein, called by TCRdb with MiXCR from the immunoSEQ multiplex PCR reads. The top ten hold roughly 0.32% of the sample, which has 95,000 to 150,000 distinct CDR3 sequences, approximately 93% seen once. Sample: CD8+ T cells from PBMCs. The receptors shown here come from a human donor with multiple sclerosis.

This sequence joins TRBV16 and TRBJ2-3; no clear D. Per the germline V gene, CDR1 is KGHSY and CDR2 is FQNENV. V lost 2 bases and J lost 3, with 6 bases in between. This CDR3 has 13 amino acids. CDR3 in amino acids: CASSQEQTDTQYF. The CDR3 nucleotides are TGTGCCAGCAGCCAAGAGCAGACAGATACGCAGTATTTT.

CDR3: CASSPAGQVYEQYV. The CDR3 DNA sequence: TGTGCCAGCAGCCCGGCGGGACAGGTCTACGAGCAGTACGTC. The chain has TRBV5-6 and TRBJ2-7; 8 bases fit TRBD1. The CDR3 contains 14 residues. Germline-derived CDR1 and CDR2 are SGHDT and YYEEEE. With V trimmed by 4 bases and J by 3 bases, 6 bases remained unmatched.

The V call is TRBV28, the J call TRBJ1-2, with TRBD1 matching over 8 bases. Germline CDR1 is MDHEN and CDR2 is SYDVKM. This CDR3 region has 15 residues. J lost 4 bases, V lost 7 bases, and 11 bases had no gene match. The CDR3 bases are TGTGCCAGCATTCCCCCAGGGGGCCCAGGCTATGGCTACACCTTC. It codes for CASIPPGGPGYGYTF.

The V call is TRBV13, the J call TRBJ2-2; 7 bases align to TRBD2. The trim removed 8 bases at V and 2 bases at J, leaving 11 bases unmatched. This CDR3 is 16 amino acids long. From germline, CDR1 is PRHDT and CDR2 FYEKMQ (reference sequence). The CDR3 nucleotides are TGTGCCAGCGGACTGAGGGACTACTCTAACACCGGGGAGCTGTTTTTT. Translated: CASGLRDYSNTGELFF.

This chain joins TRBV5-1 and TRBJ2-7; no reliable D call. Germline V gene data show CDR1 as SGHRS and CDR2 as YFSETQ. The CDR3 consists of 14 residues. Trimming shortened V by 2 bases and J by 4 bases, and 13 bases separated the two germline ends. CDR3 protein: CASSLGGIQYEQYF. The CDR3 DNA is TGCGCCAGCAGCTTAGGCGGAATTCAATACGAGCAGTACTTC. The whole variable domain, filled in from reference TRBV5-1 and TRBJ2-7, reads KAGVTQTPRYLIKTRGQQVTLSCSPISGHRSVSWYQQTPGQGLQFLFEYFSETQRNKGNFPGRFSGRQFSNSRSEMNVSTLELGDSALYLCASSLGGIQYEQYFGPGTRLTVT.

V and J are TRBV9 and TRBJ1-3, with D uncertain. Germline loops: CDR1 SGDLS, CDR2 YYNGEE. The CDR3 totals 14 residues. The V and J ends lost 6 bases and 1 base respectively, with 11 bases between them. CDR3 in amino acids: CASNPGRSGNTIYF. The CDR3 bases are TGTGCCAGCAACCCCGGGCGATCTGGAAACACCATATATTTT.

The chain joins TRBV10-3 to TRBJ2-7, with 11 bases lining up with TRBD2. J lost 2 bases, V lost 0 bases, and 3 bases had no gene match. Germline CDR1 and CDR2: ENHRY and SYGVKD. This CDR3 is built from 16 residues. The CDR3 DNA sequence: TGTGCCATCAGTGAGTCTGGGACTAGCGGTCCCTACGAGCAGTACGTC. It encodes CAISESGTSGPYEQYV.

The rearrangement links TRBV27 to TRBJ1-5; D perhaps matches TRBD1 (6 bases). Trimming left V 0 bases short and J 5 bases short, with 14 bases between. CDR1 is MNHEY, CDR2 SMNVEV, per germline (reference sequence). The CDR3 runs to 16 residues. CDR3 sequence: CASSLSRPRGYQPQHF. In DNA, the CDR3 is TGTGCCAGCAGTTTATCCCGACCCAGGGGATATCAGCCCCAGCATTTT.

The chain employs TRBV4-1 and TRBJ1-6, with 7 bases aligning to TRBD1. The CDR3 contains 14 residues. J lost 8 bases, V lost 1 base, and 2 bases had no gene match. Germline CDR1 is MGHRA and CDR2 is YSYEKL. CDR3 in DNA: TGCGCCAGCAGCCAAGGAGGGGGCGATTCACCCCTCCACTTT. Protein: CASSQGGGDSPLHF.

V and J are TRBV9 and TRBJ1-6; no clear D gene. The CDR3 covers 16 residues. Trimming removed 4 bases from V and 6 bases from J, with 17 bases in between. Germline assignment: CDR1 SGDLS and CDR2 YYNGEE. The chain's CDR3 is CASSPGGRPFNSPLHF. The CDR3 nucleotides read TGTGCCAGCAGCCCCGGAGGGAGGCCCTTTAATTCACCCCTCCACTTT. Full variable domain (outside the CDR3, taken from reference TRBV9 and TRBJ1-6): DSGVTQTPKHLITATGQRVTLRCSPRSGDLSVYWYQQSLDQGLQFLIQYYNGEERAKGNILERFSAQQFPDLHSELNLSSLELGDSALYFCASSPGGRPFNSPLHFGNGTRLTVT.

The chain couples TRBV15 to TRBJ2-5, with D possibly matching TRBD2 (6 bases). The germline V gene encodes CDR1 LNHNV and CDR2 YYDKDF (reference sequence). V dropped 3 bases and J dropped 3 bases, with 11 bases sitting between them. The CDR3 has 14 amino acids. The CDR3 region is CATSRSRGEETQYF. The CDR3, as DNA: TGTGCCACCAGCAGGTCCCGCGGGGAAGAGACCCAGTACTTC.

This chain connects TRBV27 to TRBJ2-5; the match to TRBD2 covers 8 bases. CDR1 is MNHEY and CDR2 is SMNVEV in the germline V gene (reference sequence). Trimming at V came to 2 bases and at J to 6 bases, leaving 11 bases not matched to a gene. This CDR3 spans 16 amino acids. CDR3 coding DNA: TGTGCCAGCAGTTTAATCGGCGCGGGGGGAATGAAGACCCAGTACTTC. It encodes CASSLIGAGGMKTQYF.

The chain carries TRBV9 and TRBJ2-5; 8 positions agree with TRBD2. The CDR3 spans 14 residues. With 0 bases clipped from V and 5 bases from J, the junction kept 3 bases outside the gene matches. Germline lookup yields CDR1 SGDLS and CDR2 YYNGEE. The CDR3 reads CASSVGTSRETQYF. The CDR3 bases are TGTGCCAGCAGCGTAGGGACTAGCCGGGAGACCCAGTACTTC.

The CDR3 protein is CASRKSGNEAFF. The CDR3 region has the DNA TGTGCCAGCAGGAAGTCAGGGAATGAAGCTTTCTTT. J is TRBJ1-1 and V is TRBV12-3 or TRBV12-4; D might be TRBD1 (5 bases). The CDR3 is made up of 12 amino acids. V lost 6 bases and J lost 7, with 12 bases in between.